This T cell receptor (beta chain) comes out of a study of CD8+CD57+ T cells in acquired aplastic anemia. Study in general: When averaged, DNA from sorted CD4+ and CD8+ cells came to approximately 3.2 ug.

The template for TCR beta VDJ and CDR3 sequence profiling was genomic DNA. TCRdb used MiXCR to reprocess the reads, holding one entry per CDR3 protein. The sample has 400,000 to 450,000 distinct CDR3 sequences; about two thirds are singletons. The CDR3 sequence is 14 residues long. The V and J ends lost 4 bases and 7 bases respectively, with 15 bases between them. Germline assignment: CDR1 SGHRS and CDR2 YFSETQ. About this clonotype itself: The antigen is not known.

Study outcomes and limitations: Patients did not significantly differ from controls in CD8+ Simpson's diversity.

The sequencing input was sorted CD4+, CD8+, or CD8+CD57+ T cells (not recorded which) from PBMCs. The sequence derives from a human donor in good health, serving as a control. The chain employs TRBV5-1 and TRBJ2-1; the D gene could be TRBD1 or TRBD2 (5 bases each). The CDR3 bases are TGCGCCAGCAGCCAGTCCGGGACGCGAAATGAGCAGTTCTTC. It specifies CASSQSGTRNEQFF.